This is a list of T cell receptor beta chains from one sample in a study of T cells in Graves' hyperthyroidism and ophthalmopathy. Each CDR3 protein is one row after TCRdb ran MiXCR on the multiplex PCR reads. The sample lists under 600,000 distinct CDR3 sequences; around 15% were seen once. The source material was blood. The receptors derive from a woman aged 35 to 49 with Graves' ophthalmopathy. Both conserved end residues are part of each CDR3. D genes are given only for firm matches. For some rows the clone size is stated as once, few or many, or as a class when expanded; others skip it.

v_call,clone_size,j_call,d_call,cdr3_nt,cdr3_aa
TRBV7-3,many,TRBJ2-1,NA,TGTGCCAGCAGCTCGACGCCTGAAAATGAGCAGTTCTTC,CASSSTPENEQFF
TRBV20-1,many,TRBJ2-7,NA,TGCAGTGCTAGAACCCGCCCCACCTTATCCTACGAGCAGTACTTC,CSARTRPTLSYEQYF
TRBV2,many,TRBJ2-1,TRBD2,TGTGCCAGCAGGAGGGGGCATGAGACTAGCGGGAGGGCCGTCAATGAGCAGTTCTTC,CASRRGHETSGRAVNEQFF
TRBV7-8,many,TRBJ2-7,NA,TGTGCCAGCAGCTTAATTTCCCTTGGCGAGCAGTACTTC,CASSLISLGEQYF
TRBV9,few,TRBJ2-1,NA,TGTGCCAGCGGCAGCGATGAGCAGTTCTTC,CASGSDEQFF
TRBV2,NA,TRBJ2-3,NA,TGTGCCAGCAGTGAATTGGGGTATGGGACACGGACGCAGTATTTT,CASSELGYGTRTQYF
TRBV28,many,TRBJ2-7,TRBD1,TGTGCCAGCAGTCCTACTGGACAGGGGGCCCACGAGCAGTACTTC,CASSPTGQGAHEQYF
TRBV18,many,TRBJ2-3,TRBD1,TGTGCCAGCTCACGGGACAGATCAGATACGCAGTATTTT,CASSRDRSDTQYF
TRBV5-8,few,TRBJ2-1,TRBD2,TGTGCCAGCAGCTTGGGGCAACCCGGGACTAGTGGCAATGAGCAGTTCTTC,CASSLGQPGTSGNEQFF
TRBV11-2,many,TRBJ1-1,NA,TGTGCCAGCAGCAGGACCAAGGTAGCTTTCTTT,CASSRTKVAFF
TRBV30,many,TRBJ2-3,NA,TGTGCCTGGAGTTCCCAGCGGGCGGGGAGGGATACGCAGTATTTT,CAWSSQRAGRDTQYF
TRBV10-3,NA,TRBJ2-7,TRBD2,TGTGCCATCAGTACCGGGACTAGCGGGGTATACGAGCAGTACTTC,CAISTGTSGVYEQYF
TRBV20-1,many,TRBJ2-3,TRBD2,TGCAGTGCTAGCGAGTTACTAGCGGGGGGGTCGGCAGATACGCAGTATTTT,CSASELLAGGSADTQYF
TRBV10-3,NA,TRBJ2-3,NA,TGTGCCATCAGTCGACAGGTGGGCACAGATACGCAGTATTTT,CAISRQVGTDTQYF
TRBV7-6,many,TRBJ2-1,NA,TGTGCCAGCAGCTGGACTACAAACAATGAGCAGTTCTTC,CASSWTTNNEQFF
TRBV7-2,few,TRBJ2-7,NA,TGTGCCAGCAGCTTAGGTCAGGGTAGGCACGAGCAGTACTTC,CASSLGQGRHEQYF
TRBV7-9,many,TRBJ1-1,NA,TGTGCCAGCAGCTTAGCGGTGACCGGCACTGAAGCTTTCTTT,CASSLAVTGTEAFF
TRBV5-4,many,TRBJ2-3,TRBD2,TGTGCCAGCAGCTTGGATTTAGCGGGAAGGGCAGATACGCAGTATTTT,CASSLDLAGRADTQYF
TRBV30,many,TRBJ1-1,TRBD1,TGTGCCTGGAGCCCGGGACAGGGGTCACTTTTCTTT,CAWSPGQGSLFF
TRBV29-1,NA,TRBJ2-7,TRBD1,TGCAGCGTTGGTGGGACAGGGGAAGATATCGAGCAGTACTTC,CSVGGTGEDIEQYF
TRBV11-2,many,TRBJ2-7,TRBD2,TGTGCCAGCAGCTTAGGTGTAGCGGGAGGATACGAGCAGTACTTC,CASSLGVAGGYEQYF
TRBV7-9,NA,TRBJ1-1,TRBD1,TGTGCCAGCAGCTCCTGGACAGGGACGAACACTGAAGCTTTCTTT,CASSSWTGTNTEAFF
TRBV9,NA,TRBJ2-1,TRBD2,TGTGCCAGCAGCGCCGGGGCGGGACTAGCGGCCTACAATGAGCAGTTCTTC,CASSAGAGLAAYNEQFF
TRBV29-1,NA,TRBJ1-1,NA,TGCAGTGGAACGACTGCGGGCACTGAAGCTTTCTTT,CSGTTAGTEAFF
TRBV28,many,TRBJ2-5,TRBD2,TGTGCCAGCAGCCCAGGACTAGCGGGAGGGGGGTACCAAGAGACCCAGTACTTC,CASSPGLAGGGYQETQYF
TRBV6-1,many,TRBJ2-7,TRBD2,TGTGCCAGCGGCCAAACAGGGACTAGCGGGAGCTACGAGCAGTACTTC,CASGQTGTSGSYEQYF
TRBV5-1,many,TRBJ2-7,NA,TGCGCCAGCAGCCTGTCCGAGGGAGCATCGCAGTACTTC,CASSLSEGASQYF
TRBV7-2,many,TRBJ1-6,NA,TGTGCCAGCAGCTTAGGCAGGGCACAATCACCCCTCCACTTT,CASSLGRAQSPLHF
TRBV6-1,many,TRBJ1-5,NA,TGTGCCAGCAGTCCCCCGGGGGCCGGGAATCAGCCCCAGCATTTT,CASSPPGAGNQPQHF
TRBV9,NA,TRBJ2-1,NA,TGTGCCAGCAGCGTAGGACTAGTTTCCTACAATGAGCAGTTCTTC,CASSVGLVSYNEQFF
TRBV9,NA,TRBJ2-3,NA,TGTGCCAGCAGCCAACTTTTTACAGATACGCAGTATTTT,CASSQLFTDTQYF